The 14 T cell receptor beta chains presented below share a single source sample, sequenced in a study of blood T cell repertoires in COVID-19 (dated by TCRdb to 2019 to 2021). The library was prepared using the immunoSEQ multiplex PCR assay. TCRdb carries this immuneACCESS record with in-frame sequences only. Its versions omit some clonotypes, under half of them owing to an unresolved V gene in the studies checked, with the rest unexplained. In this sample the table shows approximately 140,000 clones, 88% of which occur a single time. The top ten clonotypes cover roughly 10% of the sample. Input material: peripheral blood. The receptors originated from a man between 45 and 60 years old with active or convalescent COVID-19.

The V call is TRBV9, the J call TRBJ1-5, with D hard to call. The V end was cut by 2 bases, the J end by 4 bases, with 7 bases between. Germline CDR1 SGDLS, CDR2 YYNGEE. CDR3 size: 13 residues. The CDR3 protein is CASSVGSNQPQHF. The CDR3 coding sequence is TGTGCCAGCAGCGTTGGTAGTAATCAGCCCCAGCATTTT.

The chain employs TRBV7-9 and TRBJ2-1; no reliable D call. CDR1 SEHNR and CDR2 FQNEAQ come from the germline V gene (reference sequence). The CDR3 contains 14 residues. Trimming took off 5 bases at V and 1 base at J, with 9 bases between the two ends. CDR3 sequence reads: CASSPRDSYNEQFF. The CDR3 DNA sequence: TGTGCCAGCAGCCCACGCGATTCCTACAATGAGCAGTTCTTC.

J is TRBJ2-7 and V is TRBV18, with 9 bases aligning to TRBD1. The CDR3 length is 15 residues. Trimming at V came to 4 bases and at J to 3 bases, leaving 7 bases not matched to a gene. Per the germline V gene, CDR1 is KGHSH and CDR2 is LQKENI. CDR3 in DNA: TGTGCCAGCTCACTTACCGGGACAGGGATCTACGAGCAGTACTTC. It codes for CASSLTGTGIYEQYF.

This sequence joins TRBV7-9 and TRBJ1-2; the match to TRBD1 covers 7 bases. Germline V CDR1 and CDR2: SEHNR, FQNEAQ (reference sequence). The CDR3 extends over 15 amino acids. The V segment lost 5 bases and the J segment 0 bases; nucleotides outside the gene matches: 6. The CDR3, as DNA: TGTGCCAGCAGCCCCGGGACAGCGCCTAACTATGGCTACACCTTC. Its protein product is CASSPGTAPNYGYTF.

This chain uses TRBV24-1 with TRBJ1-1; D gene ambiguous. The CDR3 has 11 residues. Trimming took off 7 bases at V and 10 bases at J, with 12 bases between the two ends. Germline V gives CDR1 KGHDR, CDR2 SFDVKD. DNA of the CDR3: TGTGCCACCAGAGACGGACTGTCAGCTTTCTTT. This translates into CATRDGLSAFF.

The chain couples TRBV18 to TRBJ1-1; D gene unclear. Germline V gene sequence: CDR1 KGHSH, CDR2 LQKENI. Trimming shortened V by 2 bases and J by 1 base, and 8 bases separated the two germline ends. The CDR3 has 14 residues. DNA for the CDR3: TGTGCCAGCTCACCAAACGGTGGGAACACTGAAGCTTTCTTT. This sequence encodes CASSPNGGNTEAFF.

The rearrangement joins TRBV14 to TRBJ2-5, with TRBD2 matching 9 bases. CDR1 SGHDN and CDR2 FVKESK come from the germline V gene. Losses at the gene ends were 4 bases for V and 6 bases for J; bases not matched to a gene: 12. The CDR3 runs to 16 residues. The CDR3 protein is CASSPIAGDSVKTQYF. CDR3 nucleotide sequence: TGTGCCAGCAGCCCCATAGCGGGAGACAGTGTGAAGACCCAGTACTTC.

The chain uses TRBV7-2 and TRBJ2-1; 11 positions match TRBD1. The germline CDR1 and CDR2 sequences are SGHTA and FQGNSA. V gave up 5 bases and J gave up 8 bases; unmatched junction bases: 5. The CDR3 is 14 amino acids. In nucleotides, the CDR3 is TGTGCCAGCAGCAGGGGACAGGGGGTCGATGAGCAGTTCTTC. Translation gives CASSRGQGVDEQFF.

The V call is TRBV5-1, the J call TRBJ2-2, with D possibly matching TRBD2 (6 bases). Trimming removed 1 base at V and 6 bases at J, with 13 bases between. The CDR3 contains 15 residues. Germline V CDR1 and CDR2: SGHRS, YFSETQ. The CDR3 loop reads CASSLSGRLSGELFF. The CDR3 DNA reads as TGCGCCAGCAGCTTGAGTGGGAGGTTGTCCGGGGAGCTGTTTTTT.

This clone was counted once. The V gene is TRBV11-3, the J gene TRBJ2-7, with D perhaps matching TRBD2 (5 bases). Germline V gene lookup returns CDR1 SGHNT and CDR2 YENEEA. The V and J ends lost 5 bases and 5 bases respectively, with 13 bases between them. CDR3 length: 13 amino acids. Written as DNA, the CDR3 is TGTGCCAGCAGCGCTATCGGAGCGGACGAGCAGTACTTC. It is translated as CASSAIGADEQYF.

In regard to this clone: The sample has other DNA sequences that encode this CDR3 too. The CDR3: CASSPTGNTGELFF. DNA of the CDR3: TGTGCCAGCTCTCCGACGGGAAACACCGGGGAGCTGTTTTTT. The chain employs TRBV18 and TRBJ2-2; D perhaps matches TRBD2 (5 bases). Trimming stripped 6 bases from V and 2 bases from J, with 10 bases between. The V gene's germline CDR1 is KGHSH and CDR2 LQKENI. The CDR3 has 14 amino acids.

The count of this clone is one. V gene TRBV5-1 combines with J gene TRBJ2-7, with D perhaps matching TRBD2 (6 bases). This CDR3 spans 15 amino acids. The germline V gene has CDR1 SGHRS and CDR2 YFSETQ. V was pared by 0 bases and J by 0 bases, with 10 bases between. The CDR3 nucleotides read TGCGCCAGCAGCTTGGGGAGCGGGCCCTCCTACGAGCAGTACTTC. This sequence encodes CASSLGSGPSYEQYF.

The chain uses TRBV5-4 and TRBJ1-6; D is perhaps TRBD1 (5 bases). Germline assignment: CDR1 SGHNT and CDR2 YYREEE (reference sequence). Trimming removed 6 bases from V and 3 bases from J, with 13 bases in between. This CDR3 spans 15 amino acids. This CDR3 reads CASKSGGHYNSPLHF. The CDR3 DNA is TGTGCCAGCAAGAGCGGGGGTCACTATAATTCACCCCTCCACTTT.

This sequence joins TRBV5-6 and TRBJ2-1; 7 nucleotides agree with TRBD2. CDR1 SGHDT and CDR2 YYEEEE come from the germline V gene. The trim removed 4 bases at V and 5 bases at J, leaving 12 bases unmatched. The CDR3 loop spans 16 amino acids. The CDR3 sequence: CASSRLGGRANNEQFF. CDR3 sequence (DNA): TGTGCCAGCAGCCGTCTGGGGGGGAGGGCCAACAATGAGCAGTTCTTC.